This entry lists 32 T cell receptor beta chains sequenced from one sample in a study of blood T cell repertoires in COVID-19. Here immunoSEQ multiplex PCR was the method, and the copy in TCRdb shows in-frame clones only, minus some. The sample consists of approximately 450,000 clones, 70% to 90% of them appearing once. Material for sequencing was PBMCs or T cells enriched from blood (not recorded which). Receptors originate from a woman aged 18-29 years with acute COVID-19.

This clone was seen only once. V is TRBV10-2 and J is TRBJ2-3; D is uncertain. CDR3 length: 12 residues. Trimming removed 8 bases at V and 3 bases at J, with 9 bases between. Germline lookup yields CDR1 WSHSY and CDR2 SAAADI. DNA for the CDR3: TGCGCCAGCCACGAACAAACAGATACGCAGTATTTT. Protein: CASHEQTDTQYF.

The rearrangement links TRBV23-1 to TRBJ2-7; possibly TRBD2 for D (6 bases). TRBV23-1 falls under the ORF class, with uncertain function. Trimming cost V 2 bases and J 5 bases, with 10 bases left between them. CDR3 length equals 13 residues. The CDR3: CASSQGGSHEQYF. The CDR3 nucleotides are TGCGCCAGCAGTCAAGGAGGGTCCCACGAGCAGTACTTC.

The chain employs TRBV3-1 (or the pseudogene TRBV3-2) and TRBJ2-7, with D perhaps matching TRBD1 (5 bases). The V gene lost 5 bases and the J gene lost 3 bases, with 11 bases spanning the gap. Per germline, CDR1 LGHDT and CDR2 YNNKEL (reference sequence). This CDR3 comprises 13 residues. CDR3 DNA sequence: TGTGCCAGCAGCTTAAACACAGGCTACGAGCAGTACTTC. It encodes CASSLNTGYEQYF.

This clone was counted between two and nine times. The CDR3 DNA sequence: TGTGCCTGGAGCCTAACCGGGACAGGGTCTCAGCCCCAGCATTTT. Amino acid sequence: CAWSLTGTGSQPQHF. The chain joins TRBV30 to TRBJ1-5; 9 positions match TRBD1. The CDR3 extends over 15 amino acids. V trimming: 3 bases; J trimming: 6 bases; junction bases outside the gene matches: 9. Germline V gene data show CDR1 as GTSNPN and CDR2 as SVGIG (reference sequence).

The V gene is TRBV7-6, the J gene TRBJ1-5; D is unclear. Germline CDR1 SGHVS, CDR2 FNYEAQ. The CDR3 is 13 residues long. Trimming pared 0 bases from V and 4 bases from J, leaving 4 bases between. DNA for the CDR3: TGTGCCAGCAGCTTAGCTCTAAATCAGCCCCAGCATTTT. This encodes CASSLALNQPQHF. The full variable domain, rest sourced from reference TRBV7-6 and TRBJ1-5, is GAGVSQSPRYKVTKRGQDVALRCDPISGHVSLYWYRQALGQGPEFLTYFNYEAQQDKSGLPNDRFSAERPEGSISTLTIQRTEQRDSAMYRCASSLALNQPQHFGDGTRLSIL.

The CDR3 nucleotides are TGTGCCAGTAGTCTAGCCACAGGCACTAACGAGCAGTACTTC. Its translation: CASSLATGTNEQYF. The chain employs TRBV19 and TRBJ2-7; D is perhaps TRBD1 or TRBD2 (5 bases each). The CDR3 totals 14 residues. With 5 bases removed from V and 5 bases from J, the gap between germline ends came to 16 bases. Germline CDR1 LNHDA, CDR2 SQIVND (reference sequence).

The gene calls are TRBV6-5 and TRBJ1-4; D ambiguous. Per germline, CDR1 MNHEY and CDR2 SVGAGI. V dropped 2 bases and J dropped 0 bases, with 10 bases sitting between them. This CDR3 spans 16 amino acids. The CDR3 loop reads CASSYTISTTNEKLFF. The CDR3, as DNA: TGTGCCAGCAGTTACACTATTTCAACAACTAATGAAAAACTGTTTTTT.

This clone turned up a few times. CDR3 DNA sequence: TGTGCCAGCAGCGTCAAGTTGCCCGGGACAGCTGAACTCTCTACGCCCCAGCATTTT. It yields the protein CASSVKLPGTAELSTPQHF. The chain employs TRBV7-9 and TRBJ1-5; 7 bases are shared with TRBD1. This CDR3 is built from 19 residues. Unmatched junction bases numbered 25, after V lost 5 bases and J lost 9 bases. CDR1 and CDR2 (germline): SEHNR, FQNEAQ (reference sequence).

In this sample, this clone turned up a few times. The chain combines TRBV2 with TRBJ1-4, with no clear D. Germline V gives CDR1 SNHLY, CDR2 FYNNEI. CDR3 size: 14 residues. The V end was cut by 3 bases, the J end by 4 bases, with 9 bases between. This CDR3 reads CASSEGGYNEKLFF. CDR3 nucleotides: TGTGCCAGCAGTGAGGGAGGCTATAATGAAAAACTGTTTTTT.

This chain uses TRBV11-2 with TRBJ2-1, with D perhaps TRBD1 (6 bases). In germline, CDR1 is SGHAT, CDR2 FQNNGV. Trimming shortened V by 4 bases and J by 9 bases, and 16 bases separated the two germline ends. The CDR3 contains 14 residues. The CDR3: CASSYLDRNSEQFF. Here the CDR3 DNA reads TGTGCCAGCAGCTATCTCGACAGGAATAGTGAGCAGTTCTTC.

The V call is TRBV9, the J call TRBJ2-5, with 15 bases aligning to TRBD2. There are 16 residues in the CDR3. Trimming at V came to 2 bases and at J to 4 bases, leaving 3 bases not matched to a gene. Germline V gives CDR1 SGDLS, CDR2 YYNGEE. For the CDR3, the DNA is TGTGCCAGCAGCGTCGGGACTAGCGGGGGGATAGAGACCCAGTACTTC. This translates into CASSVGTSGGIETQYF.

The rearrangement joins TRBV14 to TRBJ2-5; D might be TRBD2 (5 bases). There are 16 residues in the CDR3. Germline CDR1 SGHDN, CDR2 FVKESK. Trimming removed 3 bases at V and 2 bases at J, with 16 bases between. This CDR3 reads CASSQGYYGLQETQYF. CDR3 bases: TGTGCCAGCAGCCAGGGTTACTATGGACTGCAAGAGACCCAGTACTTC.

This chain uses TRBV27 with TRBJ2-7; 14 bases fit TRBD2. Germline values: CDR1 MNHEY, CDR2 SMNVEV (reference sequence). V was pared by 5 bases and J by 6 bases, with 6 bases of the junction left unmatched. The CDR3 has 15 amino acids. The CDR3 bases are TGTGCCAGCAGTCCGAGACTAGCGGGAGGGTCCGAGCAGTACTTC. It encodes CASSPRLAGGSEQYF.

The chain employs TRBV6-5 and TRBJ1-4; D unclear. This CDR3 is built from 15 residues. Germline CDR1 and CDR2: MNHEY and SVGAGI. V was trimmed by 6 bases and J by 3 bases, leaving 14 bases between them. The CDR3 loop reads CASRKGGGSNEKLFF. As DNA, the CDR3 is TGTGCCAGCAGGAAGGGAGGCGGATCTAATGAAAAACTGTTTTTT.

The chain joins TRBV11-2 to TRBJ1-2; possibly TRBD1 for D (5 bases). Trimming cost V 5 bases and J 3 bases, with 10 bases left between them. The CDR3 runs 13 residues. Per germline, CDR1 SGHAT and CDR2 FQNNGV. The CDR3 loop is CASSPGLDYGYTF. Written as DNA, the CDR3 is TGTGCCAGCAGCCCAGGGCTGGACTATGGCTACACCTTC.

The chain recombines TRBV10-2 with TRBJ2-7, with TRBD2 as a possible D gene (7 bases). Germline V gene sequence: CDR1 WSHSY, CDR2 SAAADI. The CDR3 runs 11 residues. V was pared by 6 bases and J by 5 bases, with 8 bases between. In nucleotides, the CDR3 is TGCGCCAGCAGCGGGGGGCACGAGCAGTACTTC. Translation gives CASSGGHEQYF.

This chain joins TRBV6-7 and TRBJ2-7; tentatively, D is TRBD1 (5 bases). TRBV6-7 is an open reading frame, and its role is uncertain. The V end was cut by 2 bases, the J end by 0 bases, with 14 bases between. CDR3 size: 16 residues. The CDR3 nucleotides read TGTGCCAGCAGTTACGAGAACAGGCTTTTCTCCTACGAGCAGTACTTC. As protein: CASSYENRLFSYEQYF.

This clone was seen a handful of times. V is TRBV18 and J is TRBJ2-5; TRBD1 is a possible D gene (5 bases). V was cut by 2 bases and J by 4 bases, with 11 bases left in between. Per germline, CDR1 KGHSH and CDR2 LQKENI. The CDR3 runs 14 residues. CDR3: CASSPNQGGETQYF. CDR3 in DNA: TGTGCCAGCTCACCAAACCAGGGCGGAGAGACCCAGTACTTC.

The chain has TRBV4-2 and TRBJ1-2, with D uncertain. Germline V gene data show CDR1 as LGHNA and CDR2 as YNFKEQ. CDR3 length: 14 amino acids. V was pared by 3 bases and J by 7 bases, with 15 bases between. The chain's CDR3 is CASSQSRGGSGYTF. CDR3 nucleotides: TGTGCCAGCAGCCAGTCCCGGGGTGGCAGTGGCTACACCTTC.

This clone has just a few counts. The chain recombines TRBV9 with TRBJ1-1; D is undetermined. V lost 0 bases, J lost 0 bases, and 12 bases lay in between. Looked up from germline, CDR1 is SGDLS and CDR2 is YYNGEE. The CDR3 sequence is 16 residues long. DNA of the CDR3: TGTGCCAGCAGCGTAGGGGGAGGGCCTATGAACACTGAAGCTTTCTTT. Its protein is CASSVGGGPMNTEAFF.

This chain's CDR3 is CASSLPGQEGQETQYF. The CDR3 nucleotides read TGTGCCAGCAGCTTACCGGGACAGGAGGGCCAAGAGACCCAGTACTTC. The V call is TRBV7-4, the J call TRBJ2-5; TRBD1 agrees at 8 bases. Germline CDR1 and CDR2: SGHVT and SQSDAQ. The length of the CDR3 is 16 residues. The V segment lost 2 bases and the J segment 1 base; nucleotides outside the gene matches: 6.

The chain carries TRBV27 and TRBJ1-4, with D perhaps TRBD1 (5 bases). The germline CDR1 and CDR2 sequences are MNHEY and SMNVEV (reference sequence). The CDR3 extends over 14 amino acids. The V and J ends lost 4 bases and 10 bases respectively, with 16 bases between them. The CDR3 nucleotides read TGTGCCAGCAGTTCTAGGGGATCGGCTAGAAAACTGTTTTTT. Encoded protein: CASSSRGSARKLFF. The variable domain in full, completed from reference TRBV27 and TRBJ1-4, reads EAQVTQNPRYLITVTGKKLTVTCSQNMNHEYMSWYRQDPGLGLRQIYYSMNVEVTDKGDVPEGYKVSRKEKRNFPLILESPSPNQTSLYFCASSSRGSARKLFFGSGTQLSVL.

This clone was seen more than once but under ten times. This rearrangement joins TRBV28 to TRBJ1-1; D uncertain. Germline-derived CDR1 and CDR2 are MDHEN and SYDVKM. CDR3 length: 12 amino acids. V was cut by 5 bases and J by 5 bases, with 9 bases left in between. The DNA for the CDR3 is TGTGCCAGCAGTCCGGTCAGGACTGAAGCTTTCTTT. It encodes CASSPVRTEAFF. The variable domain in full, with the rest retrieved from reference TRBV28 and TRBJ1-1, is DVKVTQSSRYLVKRTGEKVFLECVQDMDHENMFWYRQDPGLGLRLIYFSYDVKMKEKGDIPEGYSVSREKKERFSLILESASTNQTSMYLCASSPVRTEAFFGQGTRLTVV.

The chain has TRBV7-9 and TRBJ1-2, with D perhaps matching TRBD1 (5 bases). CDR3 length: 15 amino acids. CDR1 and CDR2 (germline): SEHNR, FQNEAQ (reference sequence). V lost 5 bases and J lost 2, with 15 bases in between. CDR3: CASSKGATVNYGYTF. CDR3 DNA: TGTGCCAGCAGCAAAGGGGCGACAGTGAACTATGGCTACACCTTC. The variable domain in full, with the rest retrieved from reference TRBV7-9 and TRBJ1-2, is DTGVSQNPRHKITKRGQNVTFRCDPISEHNRLYWYRQTLGQGPEFLTYFQNEAQLEKSRLLSDRFSAERPKGSFSTLEIQRTEQGDSAMYLCASSKGATVNYGYTFGSGTRLTVV.

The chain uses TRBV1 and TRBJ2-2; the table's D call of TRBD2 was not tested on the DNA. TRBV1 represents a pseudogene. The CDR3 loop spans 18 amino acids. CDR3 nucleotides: TGCACCAGCAGCCAAATAACCCTGACCAGACTCGGGGCCGGGGAGCTGTTTTTT. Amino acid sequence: CTSSQITLTRLGAGELFF.

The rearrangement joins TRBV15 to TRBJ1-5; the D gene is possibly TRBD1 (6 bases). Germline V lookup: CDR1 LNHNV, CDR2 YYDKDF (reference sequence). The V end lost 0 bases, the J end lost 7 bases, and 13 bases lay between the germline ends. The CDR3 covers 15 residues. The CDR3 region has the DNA TGTGCCACCAGCAGAGATCCCAGGGGATCACAGCCCCAGCATTTT. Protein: CATSRDPRGSQPQHF.

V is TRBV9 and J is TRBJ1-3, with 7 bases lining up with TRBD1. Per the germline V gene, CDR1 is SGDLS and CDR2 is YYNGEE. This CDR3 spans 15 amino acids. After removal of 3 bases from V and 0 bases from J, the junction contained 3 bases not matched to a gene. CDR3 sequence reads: CASSAGGSSGNTIYF. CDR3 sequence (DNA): TGTGCCAGCAGCGCAGGGGGGAGCTCTGGAAACACCATATATTTT. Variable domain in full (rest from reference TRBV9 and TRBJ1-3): DSGVTQTPKHLITATGQRVTLRCSPRSGDLSVYWYQQSLDQGLQFLIQYYNGEERAKGNILERFSAQQFPDLHSELNLSSLELGDSALYFCASSAGGSSGNTIYFGEGSWLTVV.

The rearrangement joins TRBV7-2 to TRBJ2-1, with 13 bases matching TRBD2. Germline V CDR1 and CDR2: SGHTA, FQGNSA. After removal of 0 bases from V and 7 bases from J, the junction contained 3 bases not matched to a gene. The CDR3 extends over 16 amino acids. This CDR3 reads CASSLAQTSGRNEQFF. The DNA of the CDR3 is TGTGCCAGCAGCTTAGCGCAGACTAGCGGGAGGAATGAGCAGTTCTTC. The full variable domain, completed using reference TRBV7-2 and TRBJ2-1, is GAGVSQSPSNKVTEKGKDVELRCDPISGHTALYWYRQSLGQGLEFLIYFQGNSAPDKSGLPSDRFSAERTGGSVSTLTIQRTQQEDSAVYLCASSLAQTSGRNEQFFGPGTRLTVL.

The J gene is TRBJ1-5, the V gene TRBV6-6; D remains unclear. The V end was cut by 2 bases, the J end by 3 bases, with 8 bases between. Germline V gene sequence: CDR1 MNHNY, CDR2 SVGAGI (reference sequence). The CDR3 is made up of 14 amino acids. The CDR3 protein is CASSYDGPNQPQHF. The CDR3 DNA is TGTGCCAGCAGTTACGATGGGCCCAATCAGCCCCAGCATTTT.

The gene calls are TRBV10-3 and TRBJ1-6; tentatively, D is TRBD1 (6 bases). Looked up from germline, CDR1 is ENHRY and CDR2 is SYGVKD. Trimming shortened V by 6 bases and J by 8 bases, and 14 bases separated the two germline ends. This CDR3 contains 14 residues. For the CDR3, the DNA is TGTGCCATCAGAAACAGGGAAGGGGATTCACCCCTCCACTTT. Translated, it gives CAIRNREGDSPLHF.

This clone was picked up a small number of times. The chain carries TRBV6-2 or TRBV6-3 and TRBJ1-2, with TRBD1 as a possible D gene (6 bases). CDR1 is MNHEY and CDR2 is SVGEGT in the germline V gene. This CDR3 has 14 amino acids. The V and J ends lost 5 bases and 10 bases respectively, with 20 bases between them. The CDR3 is CASSTHTGNTVYTF. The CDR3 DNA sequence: TGTGCCAGCAGTACCCATACAGGGAATACCGTCTACACCTTC.

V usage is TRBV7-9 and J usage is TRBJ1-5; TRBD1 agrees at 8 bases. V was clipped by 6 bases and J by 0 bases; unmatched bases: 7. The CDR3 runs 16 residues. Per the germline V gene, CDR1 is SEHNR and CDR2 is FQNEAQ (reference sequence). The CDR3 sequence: CASSSWTGTSNQPQHF. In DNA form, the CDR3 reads TGTGCCAGCAGTTCCTGGACAGGGACTAGCAATCAGCCCCAGCATTTT.